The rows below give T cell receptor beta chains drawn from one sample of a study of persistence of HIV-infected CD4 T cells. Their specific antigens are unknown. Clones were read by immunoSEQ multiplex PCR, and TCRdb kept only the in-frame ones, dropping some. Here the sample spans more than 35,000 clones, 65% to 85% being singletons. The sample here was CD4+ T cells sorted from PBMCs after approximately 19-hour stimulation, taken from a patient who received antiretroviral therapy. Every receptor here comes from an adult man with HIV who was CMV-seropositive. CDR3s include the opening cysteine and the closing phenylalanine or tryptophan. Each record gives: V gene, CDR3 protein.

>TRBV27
CASSSPGYTDTQYF
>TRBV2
CAGNGGGSYEQYF
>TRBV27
CASSSLSSGGPRNEQFF
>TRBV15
CATSRVMYNEQFF
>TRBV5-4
CASSPGHNTGELFF
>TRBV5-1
CASSLRTGADQPQHF
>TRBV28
CASSLAREANEQFF
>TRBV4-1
CASSPGQAGAGELFF
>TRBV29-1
CSALMRQGISNEQFF
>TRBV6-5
CASSHMATDQPQHF
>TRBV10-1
CASSESWKGMGPRYNEQFF